This T cell receptor beta chain was observed in a study of cytomegalovirus exposure and HLA in healthy donors. Trimming took 2 bases from V and 2 from J, leaving 9 bases between them. CDR3 length: 14 residues. Produced via immunoSEQ multiplex PCR; TCRdb's table is partial and in-frame only. The sample consists of 180,000 or so clones, more than 75% of them appearing once. The material sequenced was PBMCs. This sequence was found in a man aged 25-40 years in good health and CMV-seropositive. This sequence joins TRBV6-7 and TRBJ1-1; D gene ambiguous. TRBV6-7 belongs to the ORF category, with a function that is uncertain. The CDR3: CASSYPTPNTEAFF. The CDR3 DNA sequence: TGTGCCAGCAGTTACCCGACACCCAACACTGAAGCTTTCTTT.